These T cell receptor beta chains were read from a single sample in a study of metastatic and nonmetastatic thyroid tumors. Using MiXCR, TCRdb re-called clones from the PCR reads. The sample contains tens of thousands of clones, 15% to 20% of which appear only once. Sequencing input: blood. The receptor source for this set is a female donor with papillary thyroid cancer or a benign thyroid nodule (not recorded which). Some clones in this sample may be carry-over from other donors' samples. Both conserved end residues are part of each CDR3. A D gene is named only where the DNA matches it firmly. Clone size is shown for a subset of rows, as once, few, many or a class of expanded clone.

j_gene: TRBJ2-7
v_gene: TRBV7-2
abundance: many
d_gene: TRBD2
CDR3aa: CASSFASGGSYEQYF
CDR3nt: TGTGCCAGCAGCTTCGCTAGCGGGGGGAGTTACGAGCAGTACTTC

j_gene: TRBJ2-3
v_gene: TRBV28
abundance: .
d_gene: .
CDR3aa: CASSFALLHTDAQYF
CDR3nt: TGTGCCAGCAGTTTTGCACTTCTGCACACAGATGCGCAGTATTTT

j_gene: TRBJ1-5
v_gene: TRBV20-1
abundance: .
d_gene: TRBD1
CDR3aa: CSARDSASGTGYQPQHF
CDR3nt: TGCAGTGCTAGAGATTCAGCGTCCGGGACAGGGTACCAGCCCCAGCATTTT

j_gene: TRBJ1-4
v_gene: TRBV19
abundance: many
d_gene: .
CDR3aa: CASSSLEGGKEKLFF
CDR3nt: TGTGCCAGTAGTTCCCTGGAGGGGGGGAAGGAAAAACTGTTTTTT

j_gene: TRBJ2-2
v_gene: TRBV20-1
abundance: .
d_gene: TRBD2
CDR3aa: CSPSPGLAGETGELFF
CDR3nt: TGCAGTCCTAGCCCTGGACTAGCCGGGGAGACCGGGGAGCTGTTTTTT

j_gene: TRBJ2-7
v_gene: TRBV4-2
abundance: many
d_gene: TRBD2
CDR3aa: CASGGSGRAPPEQYF
CDR3nt: TGTGCCAGTGGGGGTAGCGGGAGGGCCCCCCCCGAGCAGTACTTC

j_gene: TRBJ2-5
v_gene: TRBV5-1
abundance: .
d_gene: TRBD2
CDR3aa: CASSWTSGIQETQYF
CDR3nt: TGCGCCAGCAGCTGGACTAGCGGGATTCAAGAGACCCAGTACTTC

j_gene: TRBJ1-2
v_gene: TRBV2
abundance: many
d_gene: TRBD1
CDR3aa: CASRGTGGEYLGYTF
CDR3nt: TGTGCCAGCAGAGGCACAGGGGGCGAGTACCTCGGCTACACCTTC

j_gene: TRBJ2-1
v_gene: TRBV20-1
abundance: .
d_gene: TRBD2
CDR3aa: CSAITSGRANEQFF
CDR3nt: TGCAGTGCTATAACTAGCGGGAGGGCCAATGAGCAGTTCTTC

j_gene: TRBJ2-5
v_gene: TRBV27
abundance: many
d_gene: .
CDR3aa: CASSTVQGNGQETQYF
CDR3nt: TGTGCCAGCAGTACCGTCCAGGGGAACGGCCAAGAGACCCAGTACTTC

j_gene: TRBJ2-1
v_gene: TRBV9
abundance: many
d_gene: TRBD2
CDR3aa: CASSVASGSHNEQFF
CDR3nt: TGTGCCAGCAGCGTGGCTAGCGGGTCGCACAATGAGCAGTTCTTC

j_gene: TRBJ1-2
v_gene: TRBV2
abundance: many
d_gene: TRBD1
CDR3aa: CASSIQQGARNGYTF
CDR3nt: TGTGCCAGCAGTATTCAACAGGGGGCTAGGAATGGCTACACCTTC

j_gene: TRBJ2-3
v_gene: TRBV5-4
abundance: many
d_gene: TRBD1
CDR3aa: CASSPSPTGPDTQYF
CDR3nt: TGTGCCAGCAGCCCCTCCCCGACAGGGCCAGATACGCAGTATTTT

j_gene: TRBJ2-5
v_gene: TRBV6-1
abundance: many
d_gene: TRBD2
CDR3aa: CASSFLAGETQYF
CDR3nt: TGTGCCAGCAGTTTTTTAGCGGGGGAGACCCAGTACTTC

j_gene: TRBJ2-3
v_gene: TRBV7-2
abundance: many
d_gene: .
CDR3aa: CASSSWTATDTQYF
CDR3nt: TGTGCCAGCAGCTCATGGACAGCCACAGATACGCAGTATTTT

j_gene: TRBJ2-1
v_gene: TRBV9
abundance: many
d_gene: TRBD1
CDR3aa: CASSARTGGYEQFF
CDR3nt: TGTGCCAGCAGCGCAAGGACAGGGGGTTATGAGCAGTTCTTC

j_gene: TRBJ2-3
v_gene: TRBV4-2
abundance: many
d_gene: TRBD2
CDR3aa: CASSRALAGGSGTDTQYF
CDR3nt: TGTGCCAGCAGCCGCGCGCTAGCGGGAGGTTCTGGCACAGATACGCAGTATTTT

j_gene: TRBJ1-3
v_gene: TRBV12-3/TRBV12-4
abundance: few
d_gene: .
CDR3aa: CASSSWDGGNTIYF
CDR3nt: TGTGCCAGCAGCTCCTGGGACGGCGGAAACACCATATATTTT

j_gene: TRBJ2-3
v_gene: TRBV7-3
abundance: many
d_gene: .
CDR3aa: CASSLGRATDTQYF
CDR3nt: TGTGCCAGCAGCTTAGGCAGGGCGACAGATACGCAGTATTTT

j_gene: TRBJ1-2
v_gene: TRBV28
abundance: many
d_gene: .
CDR3aa: CASSSTLTETNYGYTF
CDR3nt: TGTGCCAGCAGTTCTACCCTGACAGAGACTAACTATGGCTACACCTTC

j_gene: TRBJ1-2
v_gene: TRBV28
abundance: .
d_gene: .
CDR3aa: CATRTEGTGQSMGYTF
CDR3nt: TGTGCCACCCGAACAGAGGGAACAGGACAATCTATGGGCTACACCTTC

j_gene: TRBJ1-5
v_gene: TRBV6-1
abundance: .
d_gene: .
CDR3aa: CASSEAGGQPQHF
CDR3nt: TGTGCCAGCAGTGAAGCGGGGGGTCAGCCCCAGCATTTT

j_gene: TRBJ2-1
v_gene: TRBV5-1
abundance: .
d_gene: TRBD1
CDR3aa: CASSLGQVYHSEQFF
CDR3nt: TGCGCCAGCAGCTTAGGACAGGTATATCACAGTGAGCAGTTCTTC

j_gene: TRBJ2-5
v_gene: TRBV6-1
abundance: few
d_gene: TRBD2
CDR3aa: CASEGGSGAGGETQYF
CDR3nt: TGTGCCAGCGAGGGAGGTAGCGGGGCGGGGGGAGAGACCCAGTACTTC

j_gene: TRBJ2-7
v_gene: TRBV28
abundance: medium-sized
d_gene: .
CDR3aa: CASSLGQAPEEQYF
CDR3nt: TGTGCCAGCAGTTTAGGGCAGGCTCCCGAAGAGCAGTACTTC

j_gene: TRBJ1-5
v_gene: TRBV20-1
abundance: .
d_gene: .
CDR3aa: CSDTRQGRNQPQHF
CDR3nt: TGCAGTGATACTCGGCAGGGGCGCAATCAGCCCCAGCATTTT

j_gene: TRBJ2-1
v_gene: TRBV10-3
abundance: many
d_gene: .
CDR3aa: CAISERGGTGNEQFF
CDR3nt: TGTGCCATCAGTGAACGAGGGGGTACCGGCAATGAGCAGTTCTTC

j_gene: TRBJ1-5
v_gene: TRBV4-1
abundance: many
d_gene: TRBD1
CDR3aa: CASSQDPATGGWSNQPQHF
CDR3nt: TGCGCCAGCAGCCAAGATCCGGCGACAGGGGGCTGGAGCAATCAGCCCCAGCATTTT

j_gene: TRBJ2-3
v_gene: TRBV5-1
abundance: many
d_gene: TRBD1
CDR3aa: CASSLEGQGADTQYF
CDR3nt: TGCGCCAGCAGCTTGGAGGGACAGGGGGCAGATACGCAGTATTTT

j_gene: TRBJ2-7
v_gene: TRBV6-1
abundance: medium-sized
d_gene: .
CDR3aa: CASSPQGQSYEQYF
CDR3nt: TGTGCCAGCAGTCCCCAAGGACAGTCCTACGAGCAGTACTTC

j_gene: TRBJ1-2
v_gene: TRBV30
abundance: many
d_gene: .
CDR3aa: CAWRNSGFGYGYTF
CDR3nt: TGTGCCTGGAGAAATTCGGGTTTCGGGTATGGCTACACCTTC

j_gene: TRBJ2-7
v_gene: TRBV10-2
abundance: medium-sized
d_gene: TRBD2
CDR3aa: CASSGTSGGVSILEQYF
CDR3nt: TGCGCCAGCAGTGGGACTAGCGGGGGGGTGTCGATCCTCGAGCAGTACTTC

j_gene: TRBJ2-3
v_gene: TRBV6-1
abundance: medium-sized
d_gene: TRBD2
CDR3aa: CASSESSGGADTQYF
CDR3nt: TGTGCCAGCAGTGAATCTAGCGGGGGGGCCGATACGCAGTATTTT

j_gene: TRBJ2-6
v_gene: TRBV19
abundance: many
d_gene: .
CDR3aa: CASSMGRANVLTF
CDR3nt: TGTGCCAGTAGTATGGGTAGGGCCAACGTCCTGACTTTC

j_gene: TRBJ1-3
v_gene: TRBV11-2
abundance: many
d_gene: .
CDR3aa: CASSLDPASSSGNTIYF
CDR3nt: TGTGCCAGCAGCTTAGATCCCGCCAGCTCCTCTGGAAACACCATATATTTT

j_gene: TRBJ1-2
v_gene: TRBV12-5
abundance: many
d_gene: .
CDR3aa: CASGLLFQGGRGYTF
CDR3nt: TGTGCTAGTGGTTTGCTCTTCCAGGGAGGTCGCGGCTACACCTTC

j_gene: TRBJ1-6
v_gene: TRBV2
abundance: many
d_gene: .
CDR3aa: CASSEGVNSPLHF
CDR3nt: TGTGCCAGCAGTGAAGGCGTCAATTCACCCCTCCACTTT

j_gene: TRBJ1-2
v_gene: TRBV7-9
abundance: many
d_gene: .
CDR3aa: CASSQSGGAHDGYTF
CDR3nt: TGTGCCAGCAGCCAAAGTGGGGGGGCGCATGATGGCTACACCTTC

j_gene: TRBJ2-7
v_gene: TRBV14
abundance: many
d_gene: .
CDR3aa: CASSRDILKYF
CDR3nt: TGTGCCAGCAGCCGGGACATTCTGAAGTACTTC

j_gene: TRBJ2-7
v_gene: TRBV30
abundance: many
d_gene: .
CDR3aa: CAWSRGVGREQYF
CDR3nt: TGTGCCTGGAGCCGCGGCGTCGGCAGAGAGCAGTACTTC

j_gene: TRBJ1-5
v_gene: TRBV20-1
abundance: many
d_gene: .
CDR3aa: CSARKALNQPQHF
CDR3nt: TGCAGTGCTAGAAAGGCCCTCAATCAGCCCCAGCATTTT

j_gene: TRBJ2-5
v_gene: TRBV29-1
abundance: many
d_gene: .
CDR3aa: CSVNQGQETQYF
CDR3nt: TGCAGCGTGAACCAGGGACAAGAGACCCAGTACTTC

j_gene: TRBJ1-1
v_gene: TRBV19
abundance: many
d_gene: .
CDR3aa: CASSTSFTNTEAFF
CDR3nt: TGTGCCAGTAGTACCAGTTTTACGAACACTGAAGCTTTCTTT

j_gene: TRBJ2-1
v_gene: TRBV20-1
abundance: once
d_gene: .
CDR3aa: CSARGGTIGNDQFF
CDR3nt: TGCAGTGCTAGAGGGGGGACAATAGGAAATGATCAGTTCTTC

j_gene: TRBJ2-2
v_gene: TRBV5-1
abundance: .
d_gene: .
CDR3aa: CASSLRGEPGAGELFF
CDR3nt: TGCGCCAGCAGCTTGCGCGGGGAGCCGGGAGCCGGGGAGCTGTTTTTT

j_gene: TRBJ2-7
v_gene: TRBV20-1
abundance: many
d_gene: .
CDR3aa: CSARVAQADYF
CDR3nt: TGCAGTGCTAGAGTAGCCCAGGCCGATTACTTC